This T cell receptor (beta chain) is drawn from a study of identical twins (dated by TCRdb to the mid-2010s). Looking at the study overall: The study deep-sequenced TCR alpha and beta repertoires from monozygotic twins, unrelated adults of various ages and cord blood to test whether fetal clonotypes persist. To rule out contamination, the twin experiments were replicated at different times with different library preparation protocols. The investigation overall reported the following: Compared with coincidental sharing between unrelated individuals, an excess of low generation-probability sequences was observed among out-of-frame TCR alpha sequences shared between twins. In beta out-of-frame sequences, excess twin sharing was weaker, because having fewer shared sequences lowered the signal-to-noise ratio. Invariant T cells such as MAIT and iNKT could partly confound zero-insertion analyses, though diverse VJ usage argued against this for most clonotypes. Because the same donors could not be followed over many years, the conclusions relied on cross-sectional statistical analysis. Fewer insertions were carried by abundant cord blood beta clonotypes; a weaker similar trend was observed in young adult naive repertoires, while no such trend was observed in memory repertoires. In monozygotic twins, recombination models systematically underestimated out-of-frame TCR alpha sharing, but the models matched the sharing seen between unrelated individuals.

Taken from cysteine to phenylalanine, the CDR3 has 13 residues. Only the CDR3 portion is preserved as DNA: 39 bases, with reading frame beginning at the first base. CDR1 is given as SNHLY and CDR2 as FYNNEI, both from the germline V gene. V is cut by 4 bases and J by 2 bases, and the space between the germline ends is 9 bases. Library preparation used 5' RACE. Sequencing used an Illumina HiSeq 2000. Template switching added a universal primer binding site, and the final cDNA carried a unique molecular identifier that allowed TCR cDNA molecules to be counted accurately. Specific primers in the conserved constant-segment region were used to synthesize first-strand cDNA for TCR alpha and beta chains. To control for contamination, every cDNA library was double barcoded, receiving both a SMART-Mk sample barcode and Illumina barcodes. TruSeq adapter sequences and Illumina sample barcodes were added in two successive PCR steps. The Illumina HiSeq platform was used with custom primers to sequence TCR alpha and beta cDNA libraries. In the source study's methods: Raw reads were processed with MiGEC to extract unique molecular identifiers, and MiXCR was used to determine CDR3 positions. Recombination models were inferred per individual with the repgenHMM and IGoR tools using an EM algorithm. The analysis of shared clonotypes was done with the tcR package in R, with sharing normalized by the product of cloneset sizes. To study raw recombination free of thymic and clonal selection effects, out-of-frame nonproductive sequences were analyzed. The raw public data were reprocessed by TCRdb itself: fastp quality trimming at Q25, MiXCR clonotype calling, in-frame beta chains only. Entries that share a CDR3 protein sequence are merged under the most common genes and DNA. None of the V and J calls come from the authors' own analysis; TCRdb made them. In all, the sample holds roughly 720,000 distinct CDR3 sequences, and 15% to 20% of those were seen once. Of the sample, 10% to 15% is held by the ten largest clones.

All donors were healthy Caucasians. The twin cohort consisted of three pairs of female monozygotic twins, all aged about 18 to 30 years. Peripheral blood mononuclear cells were the source from which RNA for the TCR libraries was isolated. Points on this clonotype: Its antigen is not yet known. Base qualities are not at hand, and no much larger clone is one base apart.

These data were likewise used in another study, on T cells expressing NK-cell markers. From the second report: Seven to nine donors provided sorted CD3+CD56+NKG2C+, CD3+CD56+NKG2C- and CD3+CD56-NKG2C+ T-cell subsets, whose TCR beta-chain repertoires were profiled. Among the eight sequenced donors, only one was HCMV-seronegative, while the other seven were HCMV-seropositive. To restrict sorting to alphabetaTCR-expressing T cells, an anti-gammadeltaTCR antibody was added in several experiments. In more than five donors, the dominant CD3+CD56+NKG2C+ clonotypes were found to rank among the top 10 CD8+ clonotypes and to make up 1.0-7.0% of CD8+ T cells. Those dominant clonotypes were again the most abundant among CD3+CD56-NKG2C+ cells in four donors, at about 25-60.1%. Whether the expanded NKG2C-expressing T cell clones were specific for HCMV antigens was left unclear. The eight sequenced donors were randomly selected healthy volunteers, three men and five women. A commercial ELISA kit detecting HCMV-specific IgG in serum was used to determine HCMV serostatus. For roughly 6 donors, bulk peripheral blood T-cell repertoires were also sequenced from unsorted PBMC. Reads were demultiplexed and grouped by UMI with MIGEC, and clonotypes were assembled and quantified with MiTCR. To remove erroneous sequences, TCR cDNA sequences were retained only when supported by two or more reads. The tcR package was used for downstream repertoire analysis, and clonotypes were matched across fractions by CDR3 nucleotide sequence plus V segment. VDJmatch was used to annotate antigen specificity against VDJdb, with one amino acid substitution in CDR3 permitted.

The chain couples TRBV2 to TRBJ2-7; no confident D gene assignment can be made. The sequence was obtained from a woman under 30 in good health. Sequenced material: PBMCs. Read as DNA, the sequence is TGTGCCAGCAGTGTCGGGCACACCTACGAGCAGTACTTC. Protein translation: CASSVGHTYEQYF.